This T cell receptor beta chain was identified during a study of cytomegalovirus exposure and HLA in healthy donors. Only one count was recorded for this clone. Its specificity is unknown. Researchers ran the PCR with 60 Vbeta and 13 Jbeta primers. Sequencing used immunoSEQ multiplex PCR; TCRdb keeps in-frame clones, though not all of them. The sample has approximately 150,000 clones; 65% to 80% are singletons. Study observations and caveats: Highly shared variants forming one cluster were likely a sequencing artifact. Many donors carried some public TCRs, although rarity characterized most TCR sequences. In a later analysis, CMV-associated beta chains were mostly HLA-associated, it appeared. Reportedly, cytomegalovirus status was diagnosed with high sensitivity and specificity.

Input material: PBMCs. The TCR comes from a woman between 35 and 50 years old in good health and CMV-seronegative.

CDR3 residues: CASSSTASSYEQYF. The CDR3 bases are TGCGCCAGCAGCTCGACAGCTTCGTCCTACGAGCAGTACTTC. The genes are TRBV5-1 and TRBJ2-5; D possibly corresponds to TRBD1 (5 bases). The end of the DNA fits TRBJ2-7 better, so the J call may be wrong. Germline-derived CDR1 and CDR2 are SGHRS and YFSETQ. The CDR3 covers 14 residues.